These 18 T cell receptor beta chains originate from one sample sequenced in a study of vaccination and CD4 T cells after COVID-19. As to time point: late sampling 161 to 241 days after vaccination in a few convalescent patients. Regarding treatment: approximately 10-day PBMC culture with coronavirus spike peptide pools or control peptides (ViraFEST assay). What these receptors recognize is not known. Researchers used the Oncomine TCR Beta short-read assay to sequence DNA from cultured CD4+ T cells. TCRdb passed the PCR reads through MiXCR, listing each CDR3 protein once. The sample yields under 20,000 distinct CDR3 sequences, around 50% seen once. Material: CD4+ T cells from blood, cultured in vitro, obtained about 7 months after SARS-CoV-2 vaccination. The receptor source for this set is a human donor who had recovered from COVID-19.

This clonotype was detected only a few times. The chain recombines TRBV19 with TRBJ2-3; D remains unclear. The CDR3 spans 14 residues. CDR1 and CDR2 from the germline V gene are LNHDA and SQIVND (reference sequence). V shed 4 bases and J shed 0 bases, with 8 bases lying between them. The DNA for the CDR3 is TGTGCCAGTAGTAGACACGGGAGCACAGATACGCAGTATTTT. It translates to CASSRHGSTDTQYF.

J is TRBJ1-2 and V is TRBV27; 9 positions match TRBD1. The ends lost 4 bases at V and 5 bases at J; junction bases unmatched: 11. The CDR3 consists of 16 residues. Germline CDR1 MNHEY, CDR2 SMNVEV (reference sequence). This chain's CDR3 is CASSYRGLTQGYGYTF. CDR3 DNA: TGTGCCAGCAGTTACAGGGGGCTAACGCAAGGGTATGGCTACACCTTC.

V and J are TRBV21-1 and TRBJ2-7; the D call of TRBD2 is as the table states it, not checked on the DNA. TRBV21-1 is given as a pseudogene. The CDR3 loop spans 18 amino acids. Here the CDR3 reads CASSKSRQAGVHQEGQYF. CDR3 coding DNA: TGTGCCAGCAGCAAATCCCGACAAGCGGGAGTCCACCAAGAGGGGCAGTACTTC.

This clonotype appeared a few times. V is TRBV2 and J is TRBJ1-5; D is unresolved. The CDR3 is made up of 13 amino acids. Trimming stripped 7 bases from V and 1 base from J, with 8 bases between. CDR1 and CDR2 from the germline V gene are SNHLY and FYNNEI. CDR3 nucleotide sequence: TGTGCCAGCAAGAGACAAAGCAATCAGCCCCAGCATTTT. As protein: CASKRQSNQPQHF.

This chain connects TRBV2 to TRBJ1-2; TRBD1 aligns across 8 bases. With 3 bases clipped from V and 6 bases from J, the junction kept 3 bases outside the gene matches. The CDR3 sequence is 13 residues long. Germline CDR1 is SNHLY and CDR2 is FYNNEI. The CDR3 coding sequence is TGTGCCAGCAGTGAGTCAGGGGGCGATGGCTACACCTTC. Protein product: CASSESGGDGYTF. The complete variable domain, with remaining parts taken from reference TRBV2 and TRBJ1-2, reads EPEVTQTPSHQVTQMGQEVILRCVPISNHLYFYWYRQILGQKVEFLVSFYNNEISEKSEIFDDQFSVERPDGSNFTLKIRSTKLEDSAMYFCASSESGGDGYTFGSGTRLTVV.

V usage is TRBV11-3 and J usage is TRBJ2-5; 8 bases align to TRBD1. Trimming took 1 base from V and 3 from J; bases not matched to a gene: 7. Per the germline V gene, CDR1 is SGHNT and CDR2 is YENEEA. This CDR3 is 16 amino acids long. CDR3 sequence: CASSLVSAGGEETQYF. CDR3 coding DNA: TGTGCCAGCAGCTTAGTTTCGGCAGGGGGCGAAGAGACCCAGTACTTC.

The V gene is TRBV18, the J gene TRBJ1-6; D gene ambiguous. Germline V gene data show CDR1 as KGHSH and CDR2 as LQKENI. Trimming stripped 5 bases from V and 5 bases from J, with 13 bases between. The CDR3 extends over 15 amino acids. This CDR3 is CASSLHGPDNSPLHF. CDR3 coding DNA: TGTGCCAGCTCATTGCACGGGCCGGATAATTCACCCCTCCACTTT.

V usage is TRBV6-5 and J usage is TRBJ2-1; no definite D call. There are 13 residues in the CDR3. Germline V gene sequence: CDR1 MNHEY, CDR2 SVGAGI. Between the trimmed V and J ends, which lost 2 bases and 9 bases, there was a span of 11 bases. The DNA for the CDR3 is TGTGCCAGCAGTTACGGTAGCCCGCCTGAGCAGTTCTTC. Translated, it gives CASSYGSPPEQFF.

Within the sample, this clonotype is medium-sized. The gene calls are TRBV20-1 and TRBJ1-2; D is perhaps TRBD1 (6 bases). V lost 2 bases, J lost 3 bases, and 7 bases lay in between. Germline loops: CDR1 DFQATT, CDR2 SNEGSKA (reference sequence). The CDR3 has 12 residues. CDR3 nucleotide sequence: TGCAGTGCTAGAAACAGGGACTATGGCTACACCTTC. Its protein is CSARNRDYGYTF.

The chain employs TRBV6-5 and TRBJ1-2; D call uncertain. V lost 2 bases and J lost 1, with 5 bases in between. Germline CDR1 MNHEY, CDR2 SVGAGI. The CDR3 length is 13 residues. This chain's CDR3 is CASSYGNNYGYTF. Written as DNA, the CDR3 is TGTGCCAGCAGTTACGGGAATAACTATGGCTACACCTTC.

The chain couples TRBV19 to TRBJ2-6; D gene ambiguous. This CDR3 comprises 15 residues. The germline V gene has CDR1 LNHDA and CDR2 SQIVND (reference sequence). V was pared by 5 bases and J by 0 bases, with 8 bases between. The CDR3 protein is CASSGRNSGANVLTF. The DNA for the CDR3 is TGTGCCAGTAGTGGACGGAACTCTGGGGCCAACGTCCTGACTTTC. Combining the CDR3 with reference TRBV19 and TRBJ2-6 gives the whole variable domain DGGITQSPKYLFRKEGQNVTLSCEQNLNHDAMYWYRQDPGQGLRLIYYSQIVNDFQKGDIAEGYSVSREKKESFPLTVTSAQKNPTAFYLCASSGRNSGANVLTFGAGSRLTVL.

This clonotype was detected a few times. V is TRBV7-9 and J is TRBJ2-1; D is uncertain. The CDR3 sequence is 16 residues long. V lost 5 bases, J lost 4 bases, and 18 bases lay in between. CDR1 and CDR2 (germline): SEHNR, FQNEAQ (reference sequence). The CDR3 region has the DNA TGTGCCAGCAGCCAGAGGATCGGCCAACGGTACAATGAGCAGTTCTTC. It is translated as CASSQRIGQRYNEQFF.

This clonotype was seen a few times. V usage is TRBV7-2 and J usage is TRBJ1-1; D is possibly TRBD1 (5 bases). Trimming removed 2 bases at V and 6 bases at J, with 22 bases between. Looked up from germline, CDR1 is SGHTA and CDR2 is FQGNSA. This CDR3 is built from 17 residues. DNA for the CDR3: TGTGCCAGCAGCTTATTGGTTGGGGGATCCTACATCGCTGAAGCTTTCTTT. Encoded protein: CASSLLVGGSYIAEAFF.

The rearrangement links TRBV6-5 to TRBJ2-7, with 7 bases aligning to TRBD1. V lost 4 bases and J lost 1; bases outside the gene matches: 10. The germline V gene encodes CDR1 MNHEY and CDR2 SVGAGI. CDR3 length: 16 residues. In DNA form, the CDR3 reads TGTGCCAGCAGTTCACATTCAGACAGGGCATCCTACGAGCAGTACTTC. Protein product: CASSSHSDRASYEQYF.

The chain recombines TRBV4-1 with TRBJ2-3; 9 positions match TRBD1. Germline V gene sequence: CDR1 MGHRA, CDR2 YSYEKL. The length of the CDR3 is 13 residues. V dropped 4 bases and J dropped 4; count of bases not matched to a gene: 0. CDR3 region: CASSRQGADTQYF. The CDR3 coding sequence is TGCGCCAGCAGCCGACAGGGGGCAGATACGCAGTATTTT.

The gene calls are TRBV7-3 and TRBJ2-7; 9 bases match TRBD2. CDR3 size: 14 residues. Germline CDR1 and CDR2: SGHTA and FQGTGA. J gave up 6 bases and V 2 bases, and 5 bases lay outside the gene matches. The CDR3 DNA is TGTGCCAGCAGCTTAGGCGGGAGGGCTTCCGAGCAGTACTTC. Residues: CASSLGGRASEQYF.

The sample holds a few counts of this clonotype. The chain joins TRBV6-2 or TRBV6-3 to TRBJ2-3, with TRBD2 identical over 9 bases. The CDR3 is made up of 15 amino acids. Trimming at V came to 2 bases and at J to 5 bases, leaving 5 bases not matched to a gene. CDR1 is MNHEY, CDR2 SVGEGT, per germline. The CDR3 nucleotides read TGTGCCAGCAGTTACCCCCTAGCGGGAATAGATACGCAGTATTTT. It translates to CASSYPLAGIDTQYF.

This chain connects TRBV7-2 to TRBJ2-3; D uncertain. The V and J ends lost 1 base and 3 bases respectively, with 8 bases between them. The CDR3 runs to 14 residues. Germline-derived CDR1 and CDR2 are SGHTA and FQGNSA. The CDR3 bases are TGTGCCAGCAGCTTAGTGGCGAAGACAGATACGCAGTATTTT. Its translation is CASSLVAKTDTQYF.